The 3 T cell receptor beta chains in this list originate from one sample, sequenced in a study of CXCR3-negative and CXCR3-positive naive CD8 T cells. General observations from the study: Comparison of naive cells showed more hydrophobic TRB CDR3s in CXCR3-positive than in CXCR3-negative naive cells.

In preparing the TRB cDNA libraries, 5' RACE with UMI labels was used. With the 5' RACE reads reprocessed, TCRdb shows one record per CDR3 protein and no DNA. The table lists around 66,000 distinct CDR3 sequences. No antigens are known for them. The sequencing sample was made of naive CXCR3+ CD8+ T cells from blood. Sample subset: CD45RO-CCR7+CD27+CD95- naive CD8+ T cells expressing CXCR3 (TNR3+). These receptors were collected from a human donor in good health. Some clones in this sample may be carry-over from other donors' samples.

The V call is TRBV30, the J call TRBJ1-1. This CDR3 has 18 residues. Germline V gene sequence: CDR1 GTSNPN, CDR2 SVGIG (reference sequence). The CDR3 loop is CAWIHATYRGDLPKKAFF. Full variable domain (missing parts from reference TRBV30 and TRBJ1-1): SQTIHQWPATLVQPVGSPLSLECTVEGTSNPNLYWYRQAAGRGLQLLFYSVGIGQISSEVPQNLSASRPQDRQFILSSKKLLLSDSGFYLCAWIHATYRGDLPKKAFFGQGTRLTVV.

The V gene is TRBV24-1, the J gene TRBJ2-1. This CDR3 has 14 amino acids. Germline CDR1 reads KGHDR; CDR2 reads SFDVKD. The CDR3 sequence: CATRDRGPYNEQFF.

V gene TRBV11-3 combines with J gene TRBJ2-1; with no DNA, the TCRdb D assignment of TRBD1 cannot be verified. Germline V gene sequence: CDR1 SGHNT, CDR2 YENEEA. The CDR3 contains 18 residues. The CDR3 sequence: CASSPGQQIPSSYNEQFF.